This T cell receptor (beta chain) was sequenced in a study of T cells in Graves' hyperthyroidism and ophthalmopathy. Overall study context: Upon initial diagnosis and before any treatment, peripheral blood was collected.

Germline V gene lookup returns CDR1 SGHTA and CDR2 FQGNSA. Trimming took off 1 base at V and 8 bases at J, with 8 bases between the two ends. This CDR3 contains 13 residues. This clonotype was counted ten times or more. Researchers took RNA transcripts and amplified the TCR beta CDR3 regions from them. HTBI primers were employed in a first-round RT-PCR of the TCR CDR3. Via MiXCR, TCRdb re-called the multiplex PCR reads, giving one row per CDR3 protein. This sample yields some 690,000 distinct CDR3 sequences, of which around 16% are seen a single time; about a sixth belongs to the top ten. It was 8 to 10 ml of fresh peripheral blood that supplied the PBMCs.

The sample consisted of blood. The rearrangement uses TRBV7-2 and TRBJ2-2; no clear D gene. The receptor was isolated from a man in his fifties with Graves' hyperthyroidism. The CDR3 DNA reads TGTGCCAGCAGCTTAGACATGGTTGGGGAGCTGTTTTTT. Translation: CASSLDMVGELFF.